These 32 T cell receptor beta chains share one sample of origin, sequenced in a study of tumor and adjacent non-tumor tissue in lung cancer. RNA was extracted from bulk tissue without any cell sorting. Distant lung tissue was collected more than 3 cm away from the tumor edge. A modified ARM-PCR protocol with three rounds of nested PCR amplified TCRbeta. TCRdb reanalysed the multiplex PCR reads using MiXCR and keeps one entry per CDR3 protein. The table records approximately 120,000 distinct CDR3 sequences, over 55% of them present only once. Material for sequencing was distant non-tumor lung tissue. These receptors were taken from a man between 60 and 75 years old with non-small cell lung cancer.

Worth noting for this clonotype: Without the conserved terminal phenylalanine or tryptophan, this CDR3 likely stems from a read error. The gene calls are TRBV5-4 and TRBJ2-2; D might be TRBD1 (7 bases). The CDR3 sequence is 16 residues long. Looked up from germline, CDR1 is SGHNT and CDR2 is YYREEE (reference sequence). For the CDR3, the DNA is TGTGCCAGCAGCTTGGAGGGGACCAGGGGGGCCGGAGAGCTGTTTTCT. Translation: CASSLEGTRGAGELFS.

This clonotype came up once. A read error may account for a junction end that differs from germline. The chain combines TRBV10-3 with TRBJ1-6; D is ambiguous. This CDR3 has 15 amino acids. The germline gives CDR1 ENHRY, CDR2 SYGVKD. This chain's CDR3 is CAISDLGPINSPFHF. DNA of the CDR3: TGTGCCATCAGTGATCTGGGCCCCATCAACTCACCCTTCCACTTT.

On this clonotype itself: This may be a read error: a much more frequent sequence differs by one nucleotide. This chain's CDR3 is CDSRRGGYGNQPQHF. CDR3 nucleotides: TGTGACAGCAGACGAGGGGGCTATGGCAATCAGCCCCAGCATTTT. This chain uses TRBV6-5 with TRBJ1-5, with TRBD1 identical over 7 bases. CDR3 length equals 15 residues. The germline gives CDR1 MNHEY, CDR2 SVGAGI.

This clonotype came up many times. Written as DNA, the CDR3 is TGTGCCAGCAGTGCGAGGCAGGGGGTCGACAATGAGCAGTTCTTC. It yields the protein CASSARQGVDNEQFF. The rearrangement joins TRBV6-1 to TRBJ2-1; 7 positions agree with TRBD1. From germline, CDR1 is MNHNS and CDR2 SASEGT. The trim removed 4 bases at V and 5 bases at J, leaving 8 bases unmatched. This CDR3 has 15 residues.

Concerning this clonotype itself: The conserved final phenylalanine or tryptophan is absent from the CDR3, which likely points to a read error. Because the CDR3's place on the DNA is in doubt, the DNA is left out and the CDR3 is given as listed by TCRdb. The V and J genes are TRBV5-6 and TRBJ2-1. The CDR3 has 16 amino acids, counting both end residues. The germline CDR1 and CDR2 sequences are SGHDT and YYEEEE. Here the CDR3 reads CASSQLGESSYNEHFL.

Worth noting for this clonotype: Given a much more abundant clone one base away, this may be a read error. The chain uses TRBV5-6 and TRBJ1-5, with D perhaps matching TRBD1 (7 bases). The J call may be wrong; the DNA end is better matched by TRBJ2-3. CDR1 and CDR2 from the germline V gene are SGHDT and YYEEEE. The CDR3 is made up of 15 amino acids. CDR3 residues: CASSLWGVRGQPQYF. DNA for the CDR3: TGTGCCAGCAGCTTGTGGGGTGTGCGGGGACAGCCCCAGTATTTT.

Turning to this clonotype: At one end the junction does not follow the germline gene, possibly because of a read error. The J gene is TRBJ2-5, the V gene TRBV4-1; TRBD1 is a possible D gene (5 bases). The CDR3 consists of 13 residues. Germline values: CDR1 MGHRA, CDR2 YSYEKL. The CDR3 DNA follows: TGCGCCTGCAGCGCAGGACAACAAGAGACCCAGTACTTC. Translating it yields CACSAGQQETQYF.

The V and J genes are TRBV6-6 and TRBJ1-5; D remains ambiguous. The V end lost 9 bases, the J end lost 2 bases, and 14 bases lay between the germline ends. This CDR3 spans 14 amino acids. Germline-derived CDR1 and CDR2 are MNHNY and SVGAGI (reference sequence). The CDR3 sequence is CASTYADGNQPQHF. CDR3 coding DNA: TGTGCCAGTACCTACGCTGATGGCAATCAGCCCCAGCATTTT.

Worth noting for this clonotype: With a much larger clone just one base away, this may be a read error. The chain uses TRBV7-9 and TRBJ2-5; 9 nucleotides agree with TRBD1. The length of the CDR3 is 16 residues. Germline CDR1 SEHNR, CDR2 FQNEAQ (reference sequence). The CDR3 DNA reads as TGTGCCAGCAGCAAGGGGACAGGGTTCAGCCTAGAGACCCGGTACTTC. It yields the protein CASSKGTGFSLETRYF.

This clonotype was counted many times. V and J are TRBV4-3 and TRBJ2-2; no reliable D call. Trimming removed 1 base at V and 6 bases at J, with 9 bases between. The CDR3 length is 14 residues. Germline values: CDR1 LGHNA, CDR2 YSLEER. The CDR3 bases are TGCGCCAGCAGCCAAGTAGGCGGCTCCGGGGAGCTGTTTTTT. Its protein product is CASSQVGGSGELFF.

The chain employs TRBV2 and TRBJ2-2; D is possibly TRBD2 (5 bases). This CDR3 region has 15 residues. Between the trimmed V and J ends, which lost 9 bases and 4 bases, there was a span of 18 bases. The V gene's germline CDR1 is SNHLY and CDR2 FYNNEI. Here the CDR3 reads CASRGPGGGTGELFF. The CDR3 bases are TGTGCCAGTAGAGGGCCCGGTGGCGGCACCGGGGAGCTGTTTTTT.

As to this clonotype: Since a much larger clone is just one base distant, this may be a read error. This chain joins TRBV5-4 and TRBJ1-2; D is unresolved. V gave up 0 bases and J gave up 5 bases, with 20 bases separating them. This CDR3 has 17 residues. From germline, CDR1 is SGHNT and CDR2 YYREEE (reference sequence). The chain's CDR3 is CASSLGPKRGGGYGYTF. The CDR3 DNA sequence: TGTGCCAGCAGCTTGGGCCCCAAGAGAGGTGGTGGGTATGGCTACACCTTC.

The chain uses TRBV6-5 and TRBJ2-1; 10 bases agree with TRBD1. Trimming at V came to 6 bases and at J to 7 bases, leaving 9 bases not matched to a gene. Germline V CDR1 and CDR2: MNHEY, SVGAGI. The CDR3 has 15 residues. The CDR3 nucleotides read TGTGCCAGCAGGCCGGGACAGGGGTATCGAAATGAGCAGTTCTTC. This sequence encodes CASRPGQGYRNEQFF.

V usage is TRBV6-1 and J usage is TRBJ1-6; D remains ambiguous. Germline CDR1 is MNHNS and CDR2 is SASEGT. V shed 7 bases and J shed 12 bases, with 19 bases lying between them. The CDR3 spans 14 residues. In DNA, the CDR3 is TGTGCCAGCAAAAGGGAGGACTATGATTTACCCCTCCACTTT. Its protein product is CASKREDYDLPLHF.

This clonotype was seen repeatedly, ten times or more. The chain carries TRBV10-3 and TRBJ2-7, with 9 bases aligning to TRBD2. The germline CDR1 and CDR2 sequences are ENHRY and SYGVKD. The CDR3 runs to 15 residues. Trimming at V came to 3 bases and at J to 3 bases, leaving 6 bases not matched to a gene. The CDR3 DNA is TGTGCCATCAGTGAACACCAAGCGGGGGGCTACGAGCAGTACTTC. Translation: CAISEHQAGGYEQYF.

Of note for this clonotype: A much larger clone lies a single base off, so this may be a read error. CDR3 in amino acids: CNTQTSGKTDTQYF. The CDR3 bases are TGCAACACTCAAACTAGCGGGAAAACAGATACGCAGTATTTT. The chain has TRBV20-1 and TRBJ2-3; 10 bases are a match to TRBD2. CDR1 is DFQATT, CDR2 SNEGSKA, per germline (reference sequence). This CDR3 region has 14 residues.

The chain is built from TRBV29-1 and TRBJ1-2; unclear D gene. CDR1 and CDR2 (germline): SQVTM, ANQGSEA. With 6 bases removed from V and 3 bases from J, the gap between germline ends came to 17 bases. CDR3 length: 14 amino acids. CDR3 in amino acids: CSVVDDLSHYGYTF. The CDR3 nucleotides read TGCAGCGTCGTGGATGACCTCTCACACTATGGCTACACCTTC.

The chain employs TRBV18 and TRBJ2-7; 9 nucleotides line up with TRBD1. The length of the CDR3 is 14 residues. Germline CDR1 KGHSH, CDR2 LQKENI. The V and J ends lost 3 bases and 6 bases, in that order; junction bases with no gene match: 6. CDR3 DNA sequence: TGTGCCAGCTCACCGAGACAGGGGGGCTCCGAGCAGTACTTC. Residues: CASSPRQGGSEQYF.

This clonotype was detected ten times or more. This rearrangement joins TRBV28 to TRBJ2-5; D possibly uses TRBD1 or TRBD2 (5 bases each). Germline loops: CDR1 MDHEN, CDR2 SYDVKM. Between the trimmed V and J ends, which lost 10 bases and 5 bases, there was a span of 14 bases. The CDR3 has 12 residues. CDR3 sequence: CATGKGSETQYF. The CDR3 DNA reads as TGTGCCACGGGAAAGGGGTCCGAGACCCAGTACTTC.

Only one count was recorded for this clonotype. The junction does not match germline at one end; this may be a read error. This chain links TRBV4-1 with TRBJ1-2; 9 bases match TRBD1. Germline CDR1 is MGHRA and CDR2 is YSYEKL. The CDR3 totals 15 residues. In nucleotides, the CDR3 is TGCGCCAGCATCCAAGGGGACAGGGAAGACTATGGCTACACATTC. Translating gives CASIQGDREDYGYTF.

This clonotype came up many times. V is TRBV6-6 and J is TRBJ2-7, with TRBD2 as a possible D gene (6 bases). Trimming left V 7 bases short and J 4 bases short, with 20 bases between. The CDR3 totals 15 residues. Per the germline V gene, CDR1 is MNHNY and CDR2 is SVGAGI (reference sequence). CDR3 sequence reads: CASTYEAGTLYEQYF. In nucleotides, the CDR3 is TGTGCCAGCACCTACGAGGCCGGGACTCTGTACGAGCAGTACTTC.

This clonotype appeared once. The chain couples TRBV12-3 or TRBV12-4 to TRBJ1-2; D not resolved. Trimming removed 6 bases at V and 3 bases at J, with 17 bases between. The CDR3 loop spans 15 amino acids. The CDR3 region has the DNA TGTGCCAGCAGGAAGGCAGAGACAACTGACTATGGCTACACCTTC. Translation gives CASRKAETTDYGYTF.

Points on this clonotype: An end of the junction differs from the germline gene, which may be a read error. In DNA, the CDR3 is TGTGCCAGAAGCCAAGCCGGCGGGGACCTCACCAATGAGCAGTTCTTC. It is translated as CARSQAGGDLTNEQFF. The rearrangement uses TRBV4-2 and TRBJ2-1; TRBD2 might be the D (6 bases). This CDR3 is built from 16 residues. Germline V CDR1 and CDR2: LGHNA, YNFKEQ.

This clonotype showed up just a few times. This may stem from a read error, because a much larger clone lies one nucleotide away. This chain links TRBV5-5 with TRBJ1-2; 10 bases line up with TRBD1. Germline CDR1 and CDR2: SGHKS and YYEKEE (reference sequence). The CDR3 loop spans 15 amino acids. As DNA, the CDR3 is TGTGTCAGCAGCTTCGACAGGGGGCTGACCTATGGCTACACCTTC. Encoded protein: CVSSFDRGLTYGYTF.

This chain joins TRBV5-5 and TRBJ2-2; 7 bases map to TRBD1. The germline V gene encodes CDR1 SGHKS and CDR2 YYEKEE (reference sequence). The CDR3 has 14 amino acids. V dropped 4 bases and J dropped 15; count of bases not matched to a gene: 15. CDR3 coding DNA: TGTGCCAGCAGCCCCGGGACAGCCACCGGGGTGTTGTTTTTT. It yields the protein CASSPGTATGVLFF.

Points on this clonotype: The junction shows a germline mismatch at one end, possibly a read error. The V call is TRBV6-6, the J call TRBJ2-1; weak D call: TRBD2 (7 bases). The CDR3 contains 13 residues. CDR1 is MNHNY, CDR2 SVGAGI, per germline (reference sequence). CDR3 nucleotides: TGTGCAAGCAGCGAAGGGGGGGAGCGTGAGCAGTTCTTC. It encodes CASSEGGEREQFF.

As for this clonotype: Its ends do not fully match the called genes, so a read error is possible. The V gene is TRBV11-2, the J gene TRBJ2-1; a weak D match, TRBD2 (6 bases). This CDR3 is built from 15 residues. Per germline, CDR1 SGHAT and CDR2 FQNNGV. The CDR3 loop is CVSSPDRTGAGEQSF. The CDR3 DNA reads as TGTGTCAGCAGCCCCGACCGCACGGGAGCTGGAGAGCAGTCCTTC.

The genes are TRBV5-6 and TRBJ1-5; D uncertain. Trimming stripped 2 bases from V and 16 bases from J, with 19 bases between. The V gene's germline CDR1 is SGHDT and CDR2 YYEEEE. CDR3 length: 13 residues. CDR3 sequence reads: CASSFRRNQLQHF. CDR3 DNA: TGTGCCAGCAGCTTTCGGAGAAATCAGCTCCAACATTTT.

As to this clonotype: One junction end does not reproduce the germline sequence, and a read error may be involved. The V call is TRBV4-3, the J call TRBJ2-7, with a possible D match to TRBD2 (5 bases). The germline V gene has CDR1 LGHNA and CDR2 YSLEER. The CDR3 covers 15 residues. DNA of the CDR3: TGCGTCAGCGGCCAAGAGGCTCAGGTATCCTACGAGCAGTACTTC. As protein: CVSGQEAQVSYEQYF.

This clonotype was counted ten times or more. The chain joins TRBV28 to TRBJ1-1, with D tentatively TRBD1 (5 bases). The CDR3 length is 17 residues. Germline V gives CDR1 MDHEN, CDR2 SYDVKM. Trimming removed 1 base at V and 1 base at J, with 16 bases between. Here the CDR3 DNA reads TGTGCCAGCAGTTTATTCCTGACAGCCGGAAGGAACACTGAAGCTTTCTTT. Its protein is CASSLFLTAGRNTEAFF.

A word on this clonotype: A clone one base away is much larger, so this may be a read error. The chain has TRBV28 and TRBJ1-2, with 7 bases lining up with TRBD1. Per germline, CDR1 MDHEN and CDR2 SYDVKM. This CDR3 spans 14 amino acids. CDR3 region: CASSSVTGSYDYTF. The CDR3 DNA is TGTGCCAGCAGTTCCGTGACAGGGAGCTATGACTACACCTTC.

About this clonotype itself: Given the absence of the conserved phenylalanine or tryptophan at the CDR3 end, a read error is likely. The limits of the CDR3 on the DNA are not certain, so only TCRdb's listed CDR3 is given. J is TRBJ2-1 and V is TRBV12-3 or TRBV12-4. A total of 14 residues make up the CDR3, ends included. The CDR3 region is CASSLALQSNEQFL.